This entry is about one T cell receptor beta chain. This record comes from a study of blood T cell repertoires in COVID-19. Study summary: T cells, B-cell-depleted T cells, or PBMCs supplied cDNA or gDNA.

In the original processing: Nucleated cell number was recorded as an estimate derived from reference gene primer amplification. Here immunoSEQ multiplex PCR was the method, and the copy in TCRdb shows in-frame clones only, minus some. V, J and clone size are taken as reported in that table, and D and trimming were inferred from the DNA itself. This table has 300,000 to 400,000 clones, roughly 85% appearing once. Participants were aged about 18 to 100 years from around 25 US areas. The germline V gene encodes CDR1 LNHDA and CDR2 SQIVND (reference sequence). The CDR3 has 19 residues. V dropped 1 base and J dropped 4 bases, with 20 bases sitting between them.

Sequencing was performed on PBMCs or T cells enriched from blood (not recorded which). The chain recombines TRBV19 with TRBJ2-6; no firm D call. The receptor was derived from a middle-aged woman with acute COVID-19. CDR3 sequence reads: CASSIAIQTASRGANVLTF. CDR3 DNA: TGTGCCAGTAGTATAGCTATCCAGACCGCCTCTAGAGGGGCCAACGTCCTGACTTTC.